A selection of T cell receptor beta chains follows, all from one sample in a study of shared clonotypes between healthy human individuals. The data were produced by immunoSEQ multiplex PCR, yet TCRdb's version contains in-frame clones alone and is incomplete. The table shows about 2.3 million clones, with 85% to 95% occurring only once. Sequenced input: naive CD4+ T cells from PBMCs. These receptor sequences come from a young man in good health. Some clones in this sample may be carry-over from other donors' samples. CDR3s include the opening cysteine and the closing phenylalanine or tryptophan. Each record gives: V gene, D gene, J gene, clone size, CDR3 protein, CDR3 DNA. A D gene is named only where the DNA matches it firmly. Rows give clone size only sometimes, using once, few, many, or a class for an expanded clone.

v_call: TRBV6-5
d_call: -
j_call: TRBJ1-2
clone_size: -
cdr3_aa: CASSSQHYGYTF
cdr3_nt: TGTGCCAGCAGTTCCCAACACTATGGCTACACCTTC

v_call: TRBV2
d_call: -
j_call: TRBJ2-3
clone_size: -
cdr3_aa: CASRDQGPQWGTQYF
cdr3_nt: TGTGCCAGCAGGGATCAGGGGCCCCAATGGGGTACGCAGTATTTT

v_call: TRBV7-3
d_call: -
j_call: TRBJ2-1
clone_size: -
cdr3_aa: CASSLASWGEQFF
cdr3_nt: TGTGCCAGCAGCTTGGCTAGCTGGGGTGAGCAGTTCTTC

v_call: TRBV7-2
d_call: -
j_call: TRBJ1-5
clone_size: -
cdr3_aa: CASSLHRVAEYQPQHF
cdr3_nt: TGTGCCAGCAGCCTACACAGGGTCGCAGAGTATCAGCCCCAGCATTTT

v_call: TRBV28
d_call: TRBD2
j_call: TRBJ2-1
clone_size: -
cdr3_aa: CASSFRPRGGSLSHEQFF
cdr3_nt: TGTGCCAGCAGTTTTAGACCTCGGGGCGGGAGTTTGTCGCATGAGCAGTTCTTC

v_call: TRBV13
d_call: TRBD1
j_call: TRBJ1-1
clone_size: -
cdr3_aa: CASSPGGQGLNTEAFF
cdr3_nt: TGTGCCAGCAGCCCCGGAGGACAGGGGCTGAACACTGAAGCTTTCTTT

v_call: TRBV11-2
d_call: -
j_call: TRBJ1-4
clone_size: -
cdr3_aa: CASSSGFALANEKLFF
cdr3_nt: TGTGCCAGCAGCTCAGGGTTCGCTTTAGCTAATGAAAAACTGTTTTTT

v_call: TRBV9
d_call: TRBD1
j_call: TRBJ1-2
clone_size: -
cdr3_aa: CASSLTDRALGYGYTF
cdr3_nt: TGTGCCAGCAGCCTAACGGACAGGGCGCTGGGCTATGGCTACACCTTC

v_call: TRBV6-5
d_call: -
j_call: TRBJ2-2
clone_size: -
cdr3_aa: CASSSGTGINTGELFF
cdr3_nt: TGTGCCAGCAGTTCAGGGACGGGGATCAACACCGGGGAGCTGTTTTTT

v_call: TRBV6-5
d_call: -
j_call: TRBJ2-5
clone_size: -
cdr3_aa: CASSYWASQETQYF
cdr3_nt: TGTGCCAGCAGTTACTGGGCTAGCCAAGAGACCCAGTACTTC

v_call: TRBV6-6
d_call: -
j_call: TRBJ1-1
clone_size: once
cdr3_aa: CASSLVVNTEAFF
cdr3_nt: TGTGCCAGCAGTTTGGTGGTGAACACTGAAGCTTTCTTT

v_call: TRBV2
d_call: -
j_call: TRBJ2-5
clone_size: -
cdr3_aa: CASSDAGATQYF
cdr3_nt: TGTGCCAGCAGTGATGCGGGCGCCACCCAGTACTTC

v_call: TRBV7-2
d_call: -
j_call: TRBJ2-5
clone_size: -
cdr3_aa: CASSLRPPGETQYF
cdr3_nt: TGTGCCAGCAGCCTAAGACCCCCCGGAGAGACCCAGTACTTC